The T cell receptor beta chain described here comes from a study of shared clonotypes between healthy human individuals. The authors ran the assay at deep level. Replicate PCRs for unsorted PBMC used 300 ng DNA (about 30,000 T cell genomes). Clones were read by immunoSEQ multiplex PCR, and TCRdb kept only the in-frame ones, dropping some. The data show about 480,000 clones, 79% seen once. This clone was seen a few times. V shed 6 bases and J shed 3 bases, with 12 bases lying between them. CDR3 size: 13 residues. Germline V lookup: CDR1 SNHLY, CDR2 FYNNEI. The source is a woman in her thirties or forties in good health. Some clones in this sample may be carry-over from other donors' samples. This chain connects TRBV2 to TRBJ2-7, with D perhaps given as TRBD1 or TRBD2 (5 bases each). The sample comprised PBMCs. CDR3: CASSGDRSYEQYF. In DNA form, the CDR3 reads TGTGCCAGCAGCGGGGACCGGAGCTACGAGCAGTACTTC.